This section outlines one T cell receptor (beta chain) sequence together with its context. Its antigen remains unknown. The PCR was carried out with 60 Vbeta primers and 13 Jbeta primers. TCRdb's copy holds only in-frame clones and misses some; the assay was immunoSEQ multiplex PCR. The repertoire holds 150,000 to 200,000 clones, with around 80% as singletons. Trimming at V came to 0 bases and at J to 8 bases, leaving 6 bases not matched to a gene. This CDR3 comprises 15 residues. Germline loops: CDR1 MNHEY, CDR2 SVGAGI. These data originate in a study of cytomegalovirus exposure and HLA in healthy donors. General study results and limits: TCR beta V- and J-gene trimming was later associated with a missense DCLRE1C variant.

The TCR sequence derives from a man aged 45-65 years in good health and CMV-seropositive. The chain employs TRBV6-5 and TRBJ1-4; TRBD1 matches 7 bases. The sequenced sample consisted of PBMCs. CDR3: CASSYSGTADEKLFF. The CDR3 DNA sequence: TGTGCCAGCAGTTACTCTGGGACAGCTGACGAAAAACTGTTTTTT.